This record looks at one T cell receptor beta chain sequence and its context. This sample was taken from a study of T cells after yellow fever vaccination. Study background: When fractions had low cell numbers, they were prepared with SMART-Seq v4 Ultra Low Input.

One entry per CDR3 protein, called by TCRdb with MiXCR from the 5' RACE reads. Here the sample spans approximately 510,000 distinct CDR3 sequences, 21% being singletons. The V gene lost 5 bases and the J gene lost 7 bases, with 14 bases spanning the gap. The CDR3 has 14 residues. Germline CDR1 reads SNHLY; CDR2 reads FYNNEI. This rearrangement joins TRBV2 to TRBJ1-4; no definite D call. The source is a man between 18 and 29 years old who received the YFV17D yellow fever vaccine. This material consisted of PBMCs, taken roughly 20 days after the first yellow fever vaccination. For the CDR3, the DNA is TGTGCCAGCAGTAGGACCGGGCGACGTGAAAAACTGTTTTTT. This codes for CASSRTGRREKLFF.